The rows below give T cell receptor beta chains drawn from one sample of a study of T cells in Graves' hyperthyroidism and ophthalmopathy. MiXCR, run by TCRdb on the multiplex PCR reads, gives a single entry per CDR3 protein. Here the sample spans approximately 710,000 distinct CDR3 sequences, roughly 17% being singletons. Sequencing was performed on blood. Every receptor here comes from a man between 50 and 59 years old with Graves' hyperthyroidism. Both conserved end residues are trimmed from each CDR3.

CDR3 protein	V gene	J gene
SARGQGAAGANVLT	TRBV29-1	TRBJ2-6
ASSSPGQLYGYT	TRBV6-1	TRBJ1-2
ASSLRGLAGTQY	TRBV12-3/TRBV12-4	TRBJ2-3
SARDSQDPNSPLH	TRBV20-1	TRBJ1-6
ASSQDGREADTQY	TRBV4-3	TRBJ2-3
ATKRDSNTGELF	TRBV2	TRBJ2-2
ASSQGALDNEQF	TRBV7-9	TRBJ2-1
ASSFRGIDVYT	TRBV12-3/TRBV12-4	TRBJ1-2
SAPQTAGGLSSYNEQF	TRBV20-1	TRBJ2-1
ASSLARVWNTGELF	TRBV7-8	TRBJ2-2
ASSIEPGSGYT	TRBV19	TRBJ1-2
ASSPGTPDNEQF	TRBV7-9	TRBJ2-1
ASSSDGWGPSETQY	TRBV28	TRBJ2-5
AWSTSFDEQY	TRBV30	TRBJ2-7
ASSAPEGTENSPLH	TRBV9	TRBJ1-6
ASSYGGSSYGQY	TRBV27	TRBJ2-7
ASSEVGGRRNQPQH	TRBV6-1	TRBJ1-5
AGGSPLNYGYT	TRBV30	TRBJ1-2
ASGLVRGPGTGELF	TRBV12-5	TRBJ2-2
ASSSEDNQPQH	TRBV18	TRBJ1-5
ASSSPRGASSAYNEQF	TRBV11-2	TRBJ2-1
ASSLAGVGIDQY	TRBV5-4	TRBJ2-5
ASSSSGGLGETQY	TRBV6-1	TRBJ2-5
ATSDLTEAF	TRBV24-1	TRBJ1-1
ASSSIGLAGYNEQF	TRBV27	TRBJ2-1
AISSGTYNEQF	TRBV10-3	TRBJ2-1
ASSPGPGQAPADTQY	TRBV7-3	TRBJ2-3
ASSSTGYAEAF	TRBV6-1	TRBJ1-1
ASGFAPALQGPSGSNEQF	TRBV12-5	TRBJ2-1
ASTSGGQGTDTQY	TRBV28	TRBJ2-3
SVGFRGKGDTQY	TRBV29-1	TRBJ2-3
ASSLWGAVLAGEFPQETQY	TRBV28	TRBJ2-5
ASSQEKQANTEAF	TRBV4-1	TRBJ1-1
ASSYSRQNEQF	TRBV6-5	TRBJ2-1
ASRLDLTGGYQETQY	TRBV5-1	TRBJ2-5
ASSGRDGLLAEQF	TRBV7-2	TRBJ2-1
ASSQTNYGYT	TRBV2	TRBJ1-2
ASSYEPARGGKNTEAF	TRBV6-6	TRBJ1-1
ASSLGRGGNSPLH	TRBV12-3/TRBV12-4	TRBJ1-6
ASSFSASGTVVDTQY	TRBV5-8	TRBJ2-3
ASSLRQGFSNEQF	TRBV7-6	TRBJ2-1
ASSPTGTGEETQY	TRBV7-9	TRBJ2-5
ASSQDGYDRTPYEQY	TRBV4-3	TRBJ2-7
ATRAGTGTTEAF	TRBV24-1	TRBJ1-1
ASSLDETGVGEQF	TRBV11-2	TRBJ2-1
ASSYGGQGTHGYT	TRBV6-2/TRBV6-3	TRBJ1-2
ASSIGAQNIQY	TRBV19	TRBJ2-4
ASSSPPSYEQY	TRBV7-2	TRBJ2-7
ATSEGTGLSYGYT	TRBV24-1	TRBJ1-2
ASSLTPNYGYT	TRBV28	TRBJ1-2
ASTSDHEQF	TRBV10-2	TRBJ2-1
ASSLDRVHQY	TRBV11-2	TRBJ2-5
ASSALLAGGGNEQF	TRBV2	TRBJ2-1
ASRPGTSVGIQY	TRBV6-1	TRBJ2-4
ASSQAPRTSGRGDTQY	TRBV4-1	TRBJ2-3
ATSREISTQY	TRBV15	TRBJ2-3
ASSQEGSGEQY	TRBV3-1	TRBJ2-7
ASSLFLLRGRLYEQY	TRBV11-2	TRBJ2-7